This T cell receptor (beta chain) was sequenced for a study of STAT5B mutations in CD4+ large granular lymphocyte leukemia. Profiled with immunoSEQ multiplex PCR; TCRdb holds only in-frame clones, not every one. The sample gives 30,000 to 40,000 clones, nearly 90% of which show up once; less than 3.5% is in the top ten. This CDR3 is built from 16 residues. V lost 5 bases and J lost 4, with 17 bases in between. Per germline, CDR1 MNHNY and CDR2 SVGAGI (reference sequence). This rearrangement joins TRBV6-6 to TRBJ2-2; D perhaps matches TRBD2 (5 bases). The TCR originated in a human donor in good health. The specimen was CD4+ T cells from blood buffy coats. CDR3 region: CASSPRGNAGTGELFF. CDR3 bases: TGTGCCAGCAGTCCCCGCGGCAACGCGGGCACCGGGGAGCTGTTTTTT.